This T cell receptor (beta chain) was recovered during a study of OX40 agonist ivuxolimab in advanced cancers. Regarding the complete study: Ivuxolimab, which targeted the costimulatory receptor OX40 (CD134), was an agonistic, fully human IgG2 monoclonal antibody. Intravenous ivuxolimab was administered to patients every 2 weeks at six dose levels: 0.01, 0.1, 0.3, 1.5, 3 and 10 mg/kg. Of the approximately 50 dose-escalation patients, hepatocellular carcinoma was present in approximately 20, melanoma in around 15, renal cell carcinoma in 9 and head and neck cancer in 9. In the dose-escalation cohort, more than 75% of patients were male, and the mean age was approximately 64 years, with a range of roughly 20 to 80. Patients were allowed to have had prior anti-PD-1, anti-PD-L1 or anti-CTLA-4 therapy, and roughly two fifths of the dose-escalation patients had been treated with checkpoint inhibitors. Partial responses were achieved by three dose-escalation patients, of whom one had hepatocellular carcinoma and two had cutaneous melanoma. Peripheral TCRbeta sequencing aimed to test whether ivuxolimab altered TCR sequence diversity and caused clonal T-cell expansion. The paper reports the monotherapy dose-escalation portion (N of about 54 patients) of the phase I ivuxolimab trial.

Points the paper makes about the study in general: After ivuxolimab, expanded clones were on average more numerous among CD8+ T cells than among CD4+ T cells. Antigen specificity was not determined for the clonally expanded peripheral T cells. In the 0.1-3.0 mg/kg groups, partial responders were among the patients with the lowest normalized peripheral clonal expansion, particularly in CD8+ T cells. Clonal expansion of both CD4+ and CD8+ blood T cells was observed from baseline to week 6 at doses 0.1 to 3.0 mg/kg. Low levels of normalized T-cell clonal expansion were also shown by some nonresponding patients.

With regard to this clone: The specificity of this receptor is unknown. No much larger clone is present one base from it, and per-base qualities are unavailable.

After removal of 0 bases from V and 8 bases from J, the junction retains 7 bases not matched to a gene. Spanning cysteine to phenylalanine, the CDR3 consists of 15 amino acids. Of all the DNA, just the CDR3 is kept, 45 bases in frame from base 1. The germline V gene provides CDR1 SGHDT and CDR2 YYEEEE. To sequence the TCRbeta CDR3 region, genomic DNA was isolated from the sorted cells. The immunoSEQ Assay was used for sequencing of TCRbeta CDR3 regions. In TCRdb, the immuneACCESS table is reduced to in-frame sequences with V and J assigned. These tables do not hold every clone; where another copy was compared, an unresolved V gene accounts for under half, and the others remain unexplained. The sample table shows over 9,500 clones, and approximately 66% are seen once. The ten largest clones add up to about a quarter of the sample. Patients with autoimmune disease history or receiving systemic immunosuppression were excluded from the trial. Peripheral blood for TCR sequencing was collected from all dose cohorts at baseline, on cycle 4 day 1, and on cycle 7 day 1. The samples were drawn from a first-in-human, open-label, multicenter phase I dose-escalation trial of ivuxolimab. Adults with locally advanced or metastatic melanoma, renal cell, hepatocellular, or head and neck squamous cell carcinoma were enrolled in the trial. Before TCR sequencing, CD4+ T cells and CD8+ T cells from peripheral blood were sorted into separate populations.

This TCR was sampled from an adult with an advanced solid tumor such as melanoma, head and neck, liver or kidney cancer. This chain joins TRBV5-6 to TRBJ1-4; the junction holds 7 bases that match TRBD1. Specimen: CD4+ or CD8+ T cells sorted from blood, collected in a trial of the OX40 agonist ivuxolimab. The nucleotide sequence is TGTGCCAGCAGCTTGGCGACAGGGTATGTGGAAAAACTGTTTTTT. It encodes CASSLATGYVEKLFF.